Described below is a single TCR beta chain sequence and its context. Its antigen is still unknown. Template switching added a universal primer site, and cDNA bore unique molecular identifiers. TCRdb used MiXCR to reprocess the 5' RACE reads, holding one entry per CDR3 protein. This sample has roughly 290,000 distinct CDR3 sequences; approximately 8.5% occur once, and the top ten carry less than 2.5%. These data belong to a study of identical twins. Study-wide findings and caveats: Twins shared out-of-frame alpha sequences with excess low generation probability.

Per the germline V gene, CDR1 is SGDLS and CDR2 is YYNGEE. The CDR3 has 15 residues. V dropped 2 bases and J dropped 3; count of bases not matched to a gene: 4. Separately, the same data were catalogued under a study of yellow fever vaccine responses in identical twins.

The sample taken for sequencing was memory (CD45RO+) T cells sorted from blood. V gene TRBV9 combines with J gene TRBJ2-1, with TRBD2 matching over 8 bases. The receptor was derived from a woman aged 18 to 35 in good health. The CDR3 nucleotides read TGTGCCAGCAGCGTTAGCGGGACATTCTACAATGAGCAGTTCTTC. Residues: CASSVSGTFYNEQFF.